This is a list of T cell receptor beta chains from one sample in a study of blood T cell repertoires in COVID-19. The repertoire was sequenced with immunoSEQ multiplex PCR; TCRdb's copy has only in-frame clones and lacks some. The data contain tens of thousands of clones, around 83% of them seen just once; the ten biggest clones take up 25% to 30%. The sequenced sample consisted of peripheral blood. These receptor sequences come from a human donor in a cohort sampled during active COVID-19. CDR3s include the opening cysteine and the closing phenylalanine or tryptophan. A D gene is named only where the DNA matches it firmly. A row's size may be missing; if present it is once, few, many or a size class.

CDR3 length | D gene | J gene | clone size | V gene | CDR3 DNA | CDR3 protein
17 | TRBD1 | TRBJ1-2 | - | TRBV5-3 | TGTGCCAGAAGCTTCTCAGGACAGGGGAGGCAAACGTATGGCTACACCTTC | CARSFSGQGRQTYGYTF
14 | - | TRBJ1-1 | - | TRBV7-2 | TGTGCCAGCAGCTTATGGGACATGAACACTGAAGCTTTCTTT | CASSLWDMNTEAFF
15 | TRBD1 | TRBJ2-7 | medium-sized | TRBV15 | TGTGCCACCAGCAGAGGGGTACAGGGGTCCTACGAGCAGTACTTC | CATSRGVQGSYEQYF
16 | - | TRBJ2-2 | - | TRBV7-6 | TGTGCCAGCAGCTTAGGGGCAGGAGCGGGCACCGGGGAGCTGTTTTTT | CASSLGAGAGTGELFF
15 | - | TRBJ2-5 | - | TRBV7-8 | TGTGCCAGCAGCCGAGGTGGTGGGGGGAAAGAGACCCAGTACTTC | CASSRGGGGKETQYF
16 | - | TRBJ2-4 | - | TRBV19 | TGTGCCAGTAGTACTCTCCCACTAGCAGCCAAAAACATTCAGTACTTC | CASSTLPLAAKNIQYF
12 | - | TRBJ1-3 | - | TRBV30 | TGTGCCTGGAGTCCACGGGGAGACACCATATATTTT | CAWSPRGDTIYF
14 | TRBD1 | TRBJ2-3 | - | TRBV7-3 | TGTGCCAGCAGCGGGGACAGGGCCACAGATACGCAGTATTTT | CASSGDRATDTQYF
11 | - | TRBJ1-2 | - | TRBV29-1 | TGCAGCGTTGAACACAAGAATGGCTACACCTTC | CSVEHKNGYTF
13 | - | TRBJ1-2 | - | TRBV2 | TGTGCCAGCAGTTCGACAGACAACTATGGCTACACCTTC | CASSSTDNYGYTF
15 | - | TRBJ1-6 | - | TRBV11-2 | TGTGCCAGCAGCTTAGTGGGGGGGCCCAATTCACCCCTCCACTTT | CASSLVGGPNSPLHF
17 | - | TRBJ2-2 | - | TRBV7-9 | TGTGCCAGCAGCCCGAAGGAGGGCGGCGTGAACACCGGGGAGCTGTTTTTT | CASSPKEGGVNTGELFF
13 | TRBD1 | TRBJ1-2 | - | TRBV7-2 | TGTGCCAGCAGCACGGGACAGAACTATGGCTACACCTTC | CASSTGQNYGYTF
13 | - | TRBJ1-6 | - | TRBV14 | TGTGCCAGCAGAGGGGTTTATAATTCACCCCTCCACTTT | CASRGVYNSPLHF
16 | TRBD1 | TRBJ2-1 | - | TRBV19 | TGTGCCAGTAGTAATCCCCTCGACAGGGTGCGAAATGAGCAGTTCTTC | CASSNPLDRVRNEQFF
11 | - | TRBJ1-1 | - | TRBV11-1 | TGTGCCAGCAGGCTTAACAGGGACCTCGCTTTT | CASRLNRDLAF
15 | - | TRBJ2-5 | - | TRBV11-2 | TGTGCCAGCAGCCCTCTAGGAGTACTCCAAGAGACCCAGTACTTC | CASSPLGVLQETQYF
13 | - | TRBJ1-2 | - | TRBV5-1 | TGCGCCAGCAGCACACAGGGAGTTAGTGGCTACACCTTC | CASSTQGVSGYTF
12 | - | TRBJ1-2 | - | TRBV2 | TGTGCCAGCATACCACAGGACTATGGCTACACCTTC | CASIPQDYGYTF
15 | - | TRBJ1-2 | once | TRBV6-5 | TGTGCCAGCAACGTACAGGGTACGGCTAACTATGGCTACACCTTC | CASNVQGTANYGYTF
13 | - | TRBJ1-1 | - | TRBV5-1 | TGCGCCAGCAGCTTGGATCGTCAGGGAGGCGCTTTCTTT | CASSLDRQGGAFF
13 | TRBD2 | TRBJ2-7 | - | TRBV18 | TGTGCCAGCTCACCAAGGGCGGGGGACGAGCAGTACTTC | CASSPRAGDEQYF
14 | - | TRBJ1-5 | once | TRBV7-9 | TGTGCCAGCAGCTTAGCCGTCGGGAATCAGCCCCAGCATTTT | CASSLAVGNQPQHF
17 | - | TRBJ2-1 | - | TRBV6-1 | TGTGCCAGCAGTGAAGAAATCCGGGGGGCCCTATACAATGAGCAGTTCTTC | CASSEEIRGALYNEQFF
13 | - | TRBJ2-7 | once | TRBV11-2 | TGTGCCAGCAGCTTCACCGGGATATACGAGCAGTACTTC | CASSFTGIYEQYF
13 | TRBD1 | TRBJ2-7 | once | TRBV7-9 | TGTGCCAGCAGCCACCAGGGGGCGGACGAGCAGTACTTC | CASSHQGADEQYF
14 | - | TRBJ2-5 | - | TRBV9 | TGTGCCAGCAGCGTAAGTCCTAGCGAAGAGACCCAGTACTTC | CASSVSPSEETQYF
15 | TRBD2 | TRBJ2-3 | - | TRBV7-9 | TGTGCCAGCAGCCGATCCCGGGGGGGCCTTAATACGCAGTATTTT | CASSRSRGGLNTQYF
19 | TRBD1 | TRBJ1-2 | - | TRBV4-1 | TGCGCCAGCAGCCGACCGACGGACAGGGGGTGGATAGCGTCCTATGGCTACACCTTC | CASSRPTDRGWIASYGYTF
14 | TRBD1 | TRBJ1-4 | once | TRBV7-9 | TGTGCCAGCAGCTTTTCGGACAGGGGAGAAAAACTGTTTTTT | CASSFSDRGEKLFF
15 | - | TRBJ2-3 | - | TRBV5-1 | TGCGCCAGCAGCTTCCTACAGGGTAGGGGAGATACGCAGTATTTT | CASSFLQGRGDTQYF
13 | - | TRBJ1-3 | - | TRBV12-3/TRBV12-4 | TGTGCCAGCAGTGACCGGGGTGGAAACACCATATATTTT | CASSDRGGNTIYF
16 | TRBD2 | TRBJ2-2 | few | TRBV9 | TGTGCCAGCAGCATGCTCGGGGGGGCTGGAACCGGGGAGCTGTTTTTT | CASSMLGGAGTGELFF
15 | - | TRBJ2-2 | - | TRBV18 | TGTGCCAGCTCACCAGGGACTCAGAACACCGGGGAGCTGTTTTTT | CASSPGTQNTGELFF
14 | - | TRBJ2-7 | - | TRBV3-1/TRBV3-2 | TGTGCCAGCAGCGCCCGGTACGTACTCTACGAGCAGTACTTC | CASSARYVLYEQYF
15 | TRBD1 | TRBJ2-5 | - | TRBV6-5 | TGTGCCAGCAGCCACCGGGGAGACAGGGGTGAGACCCAGTACTTC | CASSHRGDRGETQYF
14 | - | TRBJ1-1 | once | TRBV19 | TGTGCCAGTAGCCATAGCGGGGCGAACACTGAAGCTTTCTTT | CASSHSGANTEAFF
11 | - | TRBJ2-3 | once | TRBV29-1 | TGCAGCGTTGCTAGCCCAGATACGCAGTATTTT | CSVASPDTQYF
13 | - | TRBJ1-2 | - | TRBV5-6 | TGTGCCAGCAGAAACCAGGGATTCTATGGCTACACCTTC | CASRNQGFYGYTF
14 | - | TRBJ2-6 | - | TRBV28 | TGTGCCAGCAAAGACAGAACTGGGGCCAACGTCCTGACTTTC | CASKDRTGANVLTF
14 | - | TRBJ1-3 | - | TRBV25-1 | TGTGCCAGCAGTATCAGGGGCTCTGGAAACACCATATATTTT | CASSIRGSGNTIYF
18 | - | TRBJ1-6 | - | TRBV29-1 | TGCAGCGTTGAAGATCGCCCAGCTCGGAGCTCCTATAATTCACCCCTCCACTTT | CSVEDRPARSSYNSPLHF
13 | - | TRBJ1-5 | many | TRBV12-3/TRBV12-4 | TGTGCCAGCAGTTCACAGGGAGGGGCGCCCCAGCATTTT | CASSSQGGAPQHF
15 | - | TRBJ1-3 | - | TRBV15 | TGTGCCACCAGCAGAACCTCGGGCTCTGGAAACACCATATATTTT | CATSRTSGSGNTIYF
13 | - | TRBJ1-4 | - | TRBV2 | TGTGCCAGCAGTGATGTATCTAATGAAAAACTGTTTTTT | CASSDVSNEKLFF